The sequence of this T cell receptor (beta chain) was determined in a study of a mutant IDH1 vaccine in newly diagnosed glioma (TCRdb year 2021). Broadly, across the study: Vaccination started 4-6 weeks after radiotherapy alone, or was given together with temozolomide cycles in the groups whose treatment included chemotherapy. Of the approximately 30 treated patients, around 60% were male and approximately 38% were female, and the mean age was approximately 40 years. Prior to enrollment, standard therapy consisting of radiotherapy alone, temozolomide alone, or radiochemotherapy with temozolomide had been administered to patients, with the combination being received by most patients. The week-35 safety follow-up took place at visit V12, and the week-47 end of study took place at visit V13. Six visits were used for peripheral blood collection: V03 (baseline), V05, V07, V10, V12 and V13. Longitudinal TCRB deep sequencing was performed for about two dozen treated patients wherever samples were available for exploratory analyses. The investigation overall reported the following: According to the authors, sample limitations meant that analyses of patient blood samples could not be reproduced. Immune responses induced by the vaccine were seen in approximately 93% of patients across multiple MHC alleles. Selection of PBMC samples for TCRB deep sequencing was based on availability. Pseudoprogression seemed to be unrelated to changes in the top peripheral T cell clonotypes found by TCRB sequencing.

According to the study, the label for this sample's time point signals: week 35, safety follow-up. Each vaccine dose was 300 ug of a 20-mer mutant IDH1 peptide in Montanide, given subcutaneously with topical imiquimod. Eight vaccinations were administered to patients in weeks 1, 3, 5, 7, 11, 15, 19 and 23, corresponding to visits V03 through V10. The donors had newly diagnosed IDH1-mutant astrocytomas of WHO grade 3 or 4 that showed loss of nuclear ATRX. The samples were drawn from NOA16, a multicentre, single-arm, open-label phase I trial in Germany that tested a mutant IDH1 peptide vaccine in humans for the first time. The DNeasy Blood and Tissue Kit was used to extract genomic DNA from EDTA blood for TCRB sequencing. For this clone: It has no known antigen specificity. Base quality data are lacking; no much larger clone is found one base away.

The library was generated by the immunoSEQ multiplex PCR assay. Rearranged TCR beta chain sequences were amplified using the hsTCRB Kit according to the manufacturer's protocol. Sequencing of TCRB libraries was carried out on an Illumina MiSeq. Per the original workflow: The kit vendor's proprietary platform handled demultiplexing, trimming and gene mapping. TCRdb's version of the immuneACCESS table is confined to in-frame rearrangements and falls short of the full clone set. An unresolved V gene accounts for under half of the shortfall where checked; the remainder is of unknown origin. V, J and clone size are those of that table, while D and trimming were read from the DNA. For this sample there are about 69,000 clones; around 86% appear just once. The ten largest clones represent about 2% of the sample. From cysteine to phenylalanine, the CDR3 is 14 amino acids long. Only the CDR3 part of the read is kept: 42 bases, read in frame from the first base. Here V drops 6 bases and J drops 3 bases, and the junction holds 4 bases not matched to any gene. CDR1 and CDR2 (MDHEN, SYDVKM) derive from the germline V gene.

This specimen consisted of PBMCs, obtained from a glioma patient whose treatment included an IDH1 peptide vaccine. The chain joins TRBV28 to TRBJ2-2, with 7 bases aligning to TRBD1. This receptor was taken from a man aged 25 to 45 with glioma. The sequenced DNA: TGTGCCAGCAGCCCCACAGGGGACACCGGGGAGCTGTTTTTT. Its protein is CASSPTGDTGELFF.